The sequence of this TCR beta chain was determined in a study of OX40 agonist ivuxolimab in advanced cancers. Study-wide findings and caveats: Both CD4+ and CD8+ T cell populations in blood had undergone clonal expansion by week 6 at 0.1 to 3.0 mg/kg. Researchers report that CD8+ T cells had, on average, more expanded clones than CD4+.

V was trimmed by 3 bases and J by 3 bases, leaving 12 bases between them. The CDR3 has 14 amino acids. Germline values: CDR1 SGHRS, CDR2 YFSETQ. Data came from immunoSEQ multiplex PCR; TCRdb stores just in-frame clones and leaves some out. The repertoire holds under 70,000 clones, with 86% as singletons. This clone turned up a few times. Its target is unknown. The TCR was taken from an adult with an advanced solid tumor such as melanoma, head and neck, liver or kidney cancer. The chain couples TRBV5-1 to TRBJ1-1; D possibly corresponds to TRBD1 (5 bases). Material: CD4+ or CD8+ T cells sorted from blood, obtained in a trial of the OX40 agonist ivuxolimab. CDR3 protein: CASSYGGVDTEAFF. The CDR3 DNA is TGCGCCAGCAGCTATGGGGGGGTTGACACTGAAGCTTTCTTT.